The source of this T cell receptor beta chain is a study of T cell responses to AZD1222 COVID-19 vaccine. As for the study in general: The analysis combined second doses at about 4 or about 12 weeks.

Measured with immunoSEQ multiplex PCR; TCRdb has only the in-frame clones, and not every one. The sample lists tens of thousands of clones, 85% to 90% occurring once. This CDR3 spans 14 amino acids. CDR1 and CDR2 (germline): MNHEY, SMNVEV (reference sequence). V lost 2 bases and J lost 5; bases outside the gene matches: 6. The study's findings and limits: Close to half of spike-specific TCRs reportedly recognize unmutated variant regions.

Comments on this clone: No antigen is known for it.

The specimen comprised peripheral blood, sampled on day 0 of AZD1222 vaccination. The chain joins TRBV27 to TRBJ2-7, with TRBD1 matching over 7 bases. The receptor's source is an adult in good health. Here the CDR3 reads CASSLRGRNHEQYF. The CDR3 bases are TGTGCCAGCAGTTTAAGGGGGCGCAACCACGAGCAGTACTTC.